Each of the 11 T cell receptor beta chains below was sequenced from the same sample in a study of sequential checkpoint blockade in melanoma. Generated by immunoSEQ multiplex PCR, the TCRdb table keeps only in-frame clones and is missing some. The table includes roughly 28,000 clones, around three quarters detected once. Treatment indicated: randomized to nivolumab then ipilimumab (arm A) or the reverse (arm B). This specimen was CD8+ T cells sorted from blood (inferred from file names), taken from a patient given nivolumab and ipilimumab in sequence. Every receptor here comes from a human donor with melanoma.

This chain connects TRBV15 to TRBJ2-1, with TRBD2 identical over 10 bases. Germline CDR1 is LNHNV and CDR2 is YYDKDF (reference sequence). The CDR3 is made up of 16 amino acids. V was clipped by 5 bases and J by 2 bases; unmatched bases: 6. The CDR3 reads CATSSSGGPPYNEQFF. For the CDR3, the DNA is TGTGCCACCAGCTCTAGCGGGGGCCCCCCCTACAATGAGCAGTTCTTC.

The V gene is TRBV9, the J gene TRBJ2-3; perhaps TRBD1 as D (6 bases). CDR1 SGDLS and CDR2 YYNGEE come from the germline V gene. With 4 bases removed from V and 6 bases from J, the gap between germline ends came to 12 bases. The CDR3 consists of 13 residues. The chain's CDR3 is CASSQGSRDTQYF. For the CDR3, the DNA is TGTGCCAGCAGCCAGGGGTCGAGGGATACGCAGTATTTT.

This clone was seen a single time. V gene TRBV19 combines with J gene TRBJ2-7; 7 positions match TRBD1. Germline-derived CDR1 and CDR2 are LNHDA and SQIVND (reference sequence). The CDR3 has 13 amino acids. The V gene end was trimmed by 5 bases and the J gene end by 3 bases; junction bases not matched to a gene: 4. CDR3 sequence reads: CASSLRQGYEQYF. CDR3 sequence (DNA): TGTGCCAGTAGTTTAAGACAGGGCTACGAGCAGTACTTC.

The gene calls are TRBV27 and TRBJ1-6; D gene unclear. This CDR3 comprises 13 residues. With 5 bases removed from V and 6 bases from J, the gap between germline ends came to 8 bases. CDR1 is MNHEY and CDR2 is SMNVEV in the germline V gene (reference sequence). CDR3 bases: TGTGCCAGCAGTCCCTATCCTAATTCACCCCTCCACTTT. Its protein product is CASSPYPNSPLHF.

This clone was seen once. The chain is built from TRBV4-3 and TRBJ1-2, with D unresolved. Germline V gene data show CDR1 as LGHNA and CDR2 as YSLEER. Trimming removed 0 bases at V and 7 bases at J, with 18 bases between. This CDR3 has 16 amino acids. Here the CDR3 DNA reads TGCGCCAGCAGCCAAGACCCGGGAAGGGCCGTACGTGGCTACACCTTC. Translating gives CASSQDPGRAVRGYTF.

CDR3 sequence (DNA): TGTGCCAGTGCATCAGCGCCCCTATCCGAGCAGTACTTC. It encodes CASASAPLSEQYF. The chain couples TRBV11-2 to TRBJ2-7; D is unresolved. Germline V gene data show CDR1 as SGHAT and CDR2 as FQNNGV. CDR3 length: 13 residues. V was clipped by 9 bases and J by 6 bases, with 18 bases between them.

This clone was detected once. The genes are TRBV4-3 and TRBJ2-7; the D gene is possibly TRBD2 (5 bases). This CDR3 contains 17 residues. Germline CDR1 is LGHNA and CDR2 is YSLEER. The V and J ends lost 0 bases and 1 base respectively, with 16 bases between them. The CDR3 DNA sequence: TGCGCCAGCAGCCAAGATTTGAGAGGGAGCTTATCCTACGAGCAGTACTTC. Its translation: CASSQDLRGSLSYEQYF.

This clone turned up a few times. V usage is TRBV27 and J usage is TRBJ2-3; 12 positions match TRBD2. Germline CDR1 is MNHEY and CDR2 is SMNVEV (reference sequence). The length of the CDR3 is 16 residues. With V trimmed by 2 bases and J by 4 bases, 4 bases remained unmatched. The CDR3 coding sequence is TGTGCCAGCAGTTTACTAGCGGGGGGGATGTCAGATACGCAGTATTTT. It specifies CASSLLAGGMSDTQYF.

This clone came up once. The CDR3 spells CASSFAVNTEAFF. CDR3 DNA: TGTGCCAGCAGTTTTGCGGTGAACACTGAAGCTTTCTTT. V gene TRBV28 combines with J gene TRBJ1-1; D is ambiguous. Between the trimmed V and J ends, which lost 3 bases and 0 bases, there was a span of 5 bases. CDR1 MDHEN and CDR2 SYDVKM come from the germline V gene. This CDR3 is built from 13 residues. The full variable domain, with the rest looked up from reference TRBV28 and TRBJ1-1, is DVKVTQSSRYLVKRTGEKVFLECVQDMDHENMFWYRQDPGLGLRLIYFSYDVKMKEKGDIPEGYSVSREKKERFSLILESASTNQTSMYLCASSFAVNTEAFFGQGTRLTVV.

The V call is TRBV30, the J call TRBJ2-3; 8 bases agree with TRBD2. After removal of 8 bases from V and 4 bases from J, the junction contained 8 bases not matched to a gene. Germline V gene lookup returns CDR1 GTSNPN and CDR2 SVGIG (reference sequence). The CDR3 is made up of 13 amino acids. The CDR3 DNA reads TGTGCCGCCGACGGGGGGGGGTCAGATACGCAGTATTTT. Protein: CAADGGGSDTQYF.

This clone was observed once. The rearrangement uses TRBV19 and TRBJ2-4, with 7 positions matching TRBD1. Germline-derived CDR1 and CDR2 are LNHDA and SQIVND (reference sequence). Trimming removed 6 bases from V and 10 bases from J; junction bases left unmatched: 9. CDR3 length equals 13 residues. CDR3 bases: TGTGCCAGTAGGCCTACCAGGGGGTGGATTCAGTACTTC. Its translation: CASRPTRGWIQYF.